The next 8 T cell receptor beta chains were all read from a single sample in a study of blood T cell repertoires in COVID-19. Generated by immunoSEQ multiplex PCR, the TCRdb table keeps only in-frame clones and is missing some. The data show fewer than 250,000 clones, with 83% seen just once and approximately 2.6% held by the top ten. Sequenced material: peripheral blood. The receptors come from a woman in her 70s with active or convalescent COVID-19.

The CDR3 spells CASSIGDHQTGANVLTF. The CDR3 nucleotides read TGTGCCAGTAGTATAGGAGATCATCAAACTGGGGCCAACGTCCTGACTTTC. The chain has TRBV19 and TRBJ2-6; D is ambiguous. The CDR3 totals 17 residues. V was pared by 1 base and J by 2 bases, with 12 bases between. Germline assignment: CDR1 LNHDA and CDR2 SQIVND (reference sequence). The variable domain in full, completed from reference TRBV19 and TRBJ2-6, reads DGGITQSPKYLFRKEGQNVTLSCEQNLNHDAMYWYRQDPGQGLRLIYYSQIVNDFQKGDIAEGYSVSREKKESFPLTVTSAQKNPTAFYLCASSIGDHQTGANVLTFGAGSRLTVL.

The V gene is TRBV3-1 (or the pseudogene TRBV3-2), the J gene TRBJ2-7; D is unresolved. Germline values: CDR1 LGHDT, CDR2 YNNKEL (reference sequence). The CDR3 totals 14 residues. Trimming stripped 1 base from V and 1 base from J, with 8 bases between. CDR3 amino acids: CASSQVPQSYEQYF. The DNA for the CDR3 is TGTGCCAGCAGCCAAGTCCCACAATCCTACGAGCAGTACTTC.

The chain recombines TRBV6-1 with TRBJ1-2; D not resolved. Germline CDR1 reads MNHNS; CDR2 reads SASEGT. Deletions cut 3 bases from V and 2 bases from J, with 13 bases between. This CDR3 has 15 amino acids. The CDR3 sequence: CASSEGSFQNYGYTF. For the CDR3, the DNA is TGTGCCAGCAGTGAGGGCTCTTTTCAGAACTATGGCTACACCTTC.

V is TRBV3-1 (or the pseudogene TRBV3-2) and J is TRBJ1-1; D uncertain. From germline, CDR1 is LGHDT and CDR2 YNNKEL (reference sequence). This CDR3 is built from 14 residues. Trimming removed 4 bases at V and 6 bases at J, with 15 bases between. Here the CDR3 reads CASSRDYTEPEAFF. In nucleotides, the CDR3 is TGTGCCAGCAGCCGTGATTATACAGAGCCTGAAGCTTTCTTT.

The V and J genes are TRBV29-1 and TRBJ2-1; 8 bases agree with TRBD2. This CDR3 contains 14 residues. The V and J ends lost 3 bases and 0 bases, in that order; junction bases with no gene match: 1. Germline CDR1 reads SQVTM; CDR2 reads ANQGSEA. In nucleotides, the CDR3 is TGCAGCGTTGAGCGGGAGGTCTCCTACAATGAGCAGTTCTTC. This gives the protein CSVEREVSYNEQFF.

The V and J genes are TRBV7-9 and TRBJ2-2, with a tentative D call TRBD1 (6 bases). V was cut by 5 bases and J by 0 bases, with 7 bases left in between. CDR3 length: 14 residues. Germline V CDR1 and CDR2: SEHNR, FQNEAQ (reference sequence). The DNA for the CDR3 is TGTGCCAGCAGCGGGGACACGAACACCGGGGAGCTGTTTTTT. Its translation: CASSGDTNTGELFF.

CDR3 protein: CASSLRNRGFNYGYTF. The CDR3 DNA reads TGTGCCAGCAGCCTACGTAACAGGGGCTTCAACTATGGCTACACCTTC. The J gene is TRBJ1-2, the V gene TRBV11-2; 7 bases are shared with TRBD1. V lost 5 bases to trimming and J lost 2 bases; unmatched junction nucleotides: 11. The CDR3 covers 16 residues. Per germline, CDR1 SGHAT and CDR2 FQNNGV.

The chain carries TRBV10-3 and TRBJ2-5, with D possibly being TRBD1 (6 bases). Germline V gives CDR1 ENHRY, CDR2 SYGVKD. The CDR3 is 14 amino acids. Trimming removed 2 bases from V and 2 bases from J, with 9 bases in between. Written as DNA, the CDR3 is TGTGCCATCAGTGAGCACAGGGAACAAGAGACCCAGTACTTC. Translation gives CAISEHREQETQYF.